This T cell receptor (beta chain) was sequenced for a study of blood T cell repertoires in COVID-19. Study details: PBMCs, B-cell-depleted T cells, or T cells provided the cDNA or gDNA that made up the material.

V was shortened by 8 bases and J by 9 bases, with 20 bases between the two germline ends. Germline V gives CDR1 MNHEY, CDR2 SMNVEV (reference sequence). The CDR3 loop spans 14 amino acids. Profiling relied on immunoSEQ multiplex PCR, and the TCRdb table lists in-frame clones only, not all of them. Of 200,000 to 250,000 clones listed, 85% to 90% were seen once; the top ten hold around 1.5%. The genes are TRBV27 and TRBJ2-1, with D possibly being TRBD2 (6 bases). What was sequenced was peripheral blood. This TCR came from a man younger than 30 with active or convalescent COVID-19. CDR3 protein: CASGLIPLMGEQFF. As DNA, the CDR3 is TGTGCCAGCGGACTAATCCCGTTAATGGGTGAGCAGTTCTTC.